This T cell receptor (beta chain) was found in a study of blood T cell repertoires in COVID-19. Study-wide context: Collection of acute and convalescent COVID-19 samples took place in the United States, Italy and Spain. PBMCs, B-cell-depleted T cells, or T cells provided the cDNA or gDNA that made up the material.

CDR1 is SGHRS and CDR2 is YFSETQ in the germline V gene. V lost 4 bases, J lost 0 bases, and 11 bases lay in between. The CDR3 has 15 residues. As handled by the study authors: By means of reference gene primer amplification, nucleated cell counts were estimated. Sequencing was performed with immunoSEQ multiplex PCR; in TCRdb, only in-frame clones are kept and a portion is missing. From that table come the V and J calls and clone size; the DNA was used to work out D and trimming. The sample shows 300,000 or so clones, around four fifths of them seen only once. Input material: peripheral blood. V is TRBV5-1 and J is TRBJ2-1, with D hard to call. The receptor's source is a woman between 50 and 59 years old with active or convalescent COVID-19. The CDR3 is CASSRGQTSYNEQFF. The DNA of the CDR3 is TGCGCCAGCAGCCGTGGGCAGACCTCCTACAATGAGCAGTTCTTC. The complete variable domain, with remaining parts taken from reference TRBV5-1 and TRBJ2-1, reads KAGVTQTPRYLIKTRGQQVTLSCSPISGHRSVSWYQQTPGQGLQFLFEYFSETQRNKGNFPGRFSGRQFSNSRSEMNVSTLELGDSALYLCASSRGQTSYNEQFFGPGTRLTVL.